The 20 T cell receptor beta chains in this list originate from one sample, sequenced in a study of OX40 agonist ivuxolimab in advanced cancers. The data were produced by immunoSEQ multiplex PCR, yet TCRdb's version contains in-frame clones alone and is incomplete. The data show tens of thousands of clones, with more than 65% seen just once and 0.9% to 1.4% held by the top ten. The sample here was CD4+ or CD8+ T cells sorted from blood, taken in a trial of the OX40 agonist ivuxolimab. Receptor source: an adult with an advanced solid tumor such as melanoma, head and neck, liver or kidney cancer.

This rearrangement joins TRBV9 to TRBJ2-2, with D perhaps being TRBD1 or TRBD2 (6 bases each). CDR3 length: 19 residues. From germline, CDR1 is SGDLS and CDR2 YYNGEE. The V end was cut by 2 bases, the J end by 0 bases, with 20 bases between. In nucleotides, the CDR3 is TGTGCCAGCAGCGTCAGCCCCTTTTCGGGGGCGACGAACACCGGGGAGCTGTTTTTT. It translates to CASSVSPFSGATNTGELFF.

This sequence joins TRBV7-9 and TRBJ2-2, with 7 positions matching TRBD1. There are 17 residues in the CDR3. The trim removed 5 bases at V and 0 bases at J, leaving 9 bases unmatched. Germline V CDR1 and CDR2: SEHNR, FQNEAQ (reference sequence). The CDR3 sequence: CASSLQDRFANTGELFF. The CDR3 coding sequence is TGTGCCAGCAGCCTCCAGGACAGGTTCGCGAACACCGGGGAGCTGTTTTTT.

The V and J genes are TRBV7-2 and TRBJ1-5, with 10 bases aligning to TRBD1. J lost 5 bases, V lost 1 base, and 2 bases had no gene match. Germline V CDR1 and CDR2: SGHTA, FQGNSA. The CDR3 runs to 15 residues. The chain's CDR3 is CASSLGDRGYQPQHF. In nucleotides, the CDR3 is TGTGCCAGCAGCTTAGGGGACAGGGGATATCAGCCCCAGCATTTT.

The chain joins TRBV4-1 to TRBJ1-2; 11 bases agree with TRBD1. The CDR3 extends over 14 amino acids. V lost 4 bases, J lost 8 bases, and 6 bases stayed unmatched. From germline, CDR1 is MGHRA and CDR2 YSYEKL. The CDR3 DNA sequence: TGCGCCAGCAGCCCCGGACAGGGGGCTTGGGGCTACACCTTC. It specifies CASSPGQGAWGYTF.

This chain joins TRBV10-3 and TRBJ1-1; TRBD1 matches 8 bases. V dropped 6 bases and J dropped 1; count of bases not matched to a gene: 7. CDR3 length: 15 residues. CDR1 is ENHRY, CDR2 SYGVKD, per germline. The CDR3 protein is CAISQRQGTNTEAFF. The CDR3 nucleotides read TGTGCCATCAGCCAACGACAGGGGACGAACACTGAAGCTTTCTTT.

The chain combines TRBV6-6 with TRBJ1-1; D is unclear. The CDR3 consists of 12 residues. The germline V gene has CDR1 MNHNY and CDR2 SVGAGI (reference sequence). V was pared by 4 bases and J by 11 bases, with 14 bases between. CDR3 amino acids: CASSSSDRFAFF. The CDR3 nucleotides are TGTGCCAGCAGTTCCTCCGATCGATTTGCTTTCTTT.

This CDR3 reads CASSPLMARGANLLQETQYF. CDR3 bases: TGTGCCAGCAGCCCCCTAATGGCGCGGGGGGCCAACCTTTTACAAGAGACCCAGTACTTC. The V call is TRBV7-6, the J call TRBJ2-5; TRBD2 agrees at 8 bases. The CDR3 sequence is 20 residues long. CDR1 is SGHVS and CDR2 is FNYEAQ in the germline V gene. Trimming at V came to 5 bases and at J to 2 bases, leaving 22 bases not matched to a gene. Looking up the rest from reference TRBV7-6 and TRBJ2-5 gives the full variable domain: GAGVSQSPRYKVTKRGQDVALRCDPISGHVSLYWYRQALGQGPEFLTYFNYEAQQDKSGLPNDRFSAERPEGSISTLTIQRTEQRDSAMYRCASSPLMARGANLLQETQYFGPGTRLLVL.

The genes are TRBV29-1 and TRBJ2-7; no clear D gene. The germline V gene has CDR1 SQVTM and CDR2 ANQGSEA. Deletions cut 5 bases from V and 7 bases from J, with 15 bases between. The CDR3 has 12 amino acids. The CDR3, as DNA: TGCAGCGTTAAGGACCGAGGTTGGGAGCAGTACTTC. It encodes CSVKDRGWEQYF.

The chain links TRBV7-2 to TRBJ2-3; 9 nucleotides line up with TRBD2. CDR1 and CDR2 from the germline V gene are SGHTA and FQGNSA. CDR3 length equals 15 residues. V lost 1 base to trimming and J lost 6 bases; unmatched junction nucleotides: 5. The CDR3 DNA reads TGTGCCAGCAGCTTAGGCGGGGGGGTCGCCGATACGCAGTATTTT. Translated, it gives CASSLGGGVADTQYF.

The chain joins TRBV7-8 to TRBJ1-2; D is unclear. Germline-derived CDR1 and CDR2 are SGHVS and FQNEAQ. This CDR3 has 13 residues. The V end lost 0 bases, the J end lost 4 bases, and 6 bases lay between the germline ends. The chain's CDR3 is CASSLAGTYGYTF. In DNA, the CDR3 is TGTGCCAGCAGCTTAGCGGGAACCTATGGCTACACCTTC.

The CDR3 is CASSSRQGGTTPLHF. CDR3 nucleotide sequence: TGTGCCAGCAGCTCCCGACAGGGGGGAACGACACCCCTCCACTTT. V gene TRBV7-2 combines with J gene TRBJ1-6, with 9 bases aligning to TRBD1. CDR3 length equals 15 residues. Trimming cost V 4 bases and J 11 bases; bases outside gene matches: 9. Germline loops: CDR1 SGHTA, CDR2 FQGNSA.

The chain recombines TRBV25-1 with TRBJ2-2; D could derive from TRBD1 or TRBD2 (5 bases each). The CDR3 consists of 17 residues. Germline V CDR1 and CDR2: MGHDK, SYGVNS. V lost 0 bases, J lost 4 bases, and 15 bases lay in between. For the CDR3, the DNA is TGTGCCAGCAGTGAATATGGGGGTCGGCAGATCACCGGGGAGCTGTTTTTT. Its translation is CASSEYGGRQITGELFF.

The V gene is TRBV7-9, the J gene TRBJ1-4; weak D call: TRBD1 (5 bases). Germline lookup yields CDR1 SEHNR and CDR2 FQNEAQ (reference sequence). This CDR3 comprises 14 residues. V was clipped by 2 bases and J by 8 bases, with 12 bases between them. The CDR3 DNA follows: TGTGCCAGCAGCTTATCCAGGGAGGGAGAAAAACTGTTTTTT. Its protein is CASSLSREGEKLFF.

This clone was counted a single time. This rearrangement joins TRBV7-8 to TRBJ2-5, with 8 bases that match TRBD2. Germline assignment: CDR1 SGHVS and CDR2 FQNEAQ. The J segment lost 5 bases and the V segment lost 7 bases, leaving 15 bases of the junction unmatched. This CDR3 has 16 amino acids. CDR3 DNA sequence: TGTGCCAGCATCGCCGGACTAGCCCCGTCTCGGGAGACCCAGTACTTC. Amino acids: CASIAGLAPSRETQYF.

The chain combines TRBV7-2 with TRBJ1-1, with a weak D call TRBD1 (5 bases). The germline V gene encodes CDR1 SGHTA and CDR2 FQGNSA. The CDR3 spans 14 residues. Trimming took 0 bases from V and 4 from J, leaving 9 bases between them. CDR3 bases: TGTGCCAGCAGCTTAGCAGGGCAGGGCACTGAAGCTTTCTTT. Translation: CASSLAGQGTEAFF.

V and J are TRBV10-3 and TRBJ1-6, with D unresolved. The CDR3 has 13 residues. V lost 7 bases to trimming and J lost 9 bases, with 13 bases between them. CDR1 is ENHRY and CDR2 is SYGVKD in the germline V gene. The CDR3 region is CAIKGQEGSPLHF. CDR3 nucleotides: TGTGCCATCAAGGGCCAGGAGGGTTCACCCCTCCACTTT.

The V call is TRBV7-2, the J call TRBJ2-1; D possibly uses TRBD1 or TRBD2 (5 bases each). V lost 1 base, J lost 7 bases, and 20 bases lay in between. Germline V lookup: CDR1 SGHTA, CDR2 FQGNSA. This CDR3 comprises 17 residues. CDR3 DNA sequence: TGTGCCAGCAGCTTAGGGGGGATGGGGCAGGGAAAGAATGAGCAGTTCTTC. Protein: CASSLGGMGQGKNEQFF.

V is TRBV14 and J is TRBJ1-2; a weak D match, TRBD1 (6 bases). The CDR3 extends over 17 amino acids. The V gene lost 3 bases and the J gene lost 0 bases, with 17 bases spanning the gap. Germline V gene data show CDR1 as SGHDN and CDR2 as FVKESK. The CDR3 coding sequence is TGTGCCAGCAGCCACTTGACAGGCCGACCAGCTAACTATGGCTACACCTTC. It is translated as CASSHLTGRPANYGYTF.

The gene calls are TRBV18 and TRBJ1-4; D is undetermined. The CDR3 sequence is 15 residues long. Trimming cost V 5 bases and J 7 bases, with 17 bases left between them. The germline gives CDR1 KGHSH, CDR2 LQKENI. The CDR3 protein is CASSRTASAVEKLFF. The CDR3 DNA reads as TGTGCCAGCTCAAGGACCGCCTCGGCAGTTGAAAAACTGTTTTTT. Combining the CDR3 with reference TRBV18 and TRBJ1-4 gives the whole variable domain NAGVMQNPRHLVRRRGQEARLRCSPMKGHSHVYWYRQLPEEGLKFMVYLQKENIIDESGMPKERFSAEFPKEGPSILRIQQVVRGDSAAYFCASSRTASAVEKLFFGSGTQLSVL.

This clone was detected a few times. The chain is built from TRBV27 and TRBJ1-5; 9 positions match TRBD1. CDR3 length: 14 residues. From germline, CDR1 is MNHEY and CDR2 SMNVEV (reference sequence). J gave up 9 bases and V 4 bases, and 7 bases lay outside the gene matches. Here the CDR3 DNA reads TGTGCCAGCAGTTGGGGACAGGGCCATGGGCCCCAGCATTTT. Residues: CASSWGQGHGPQHF.